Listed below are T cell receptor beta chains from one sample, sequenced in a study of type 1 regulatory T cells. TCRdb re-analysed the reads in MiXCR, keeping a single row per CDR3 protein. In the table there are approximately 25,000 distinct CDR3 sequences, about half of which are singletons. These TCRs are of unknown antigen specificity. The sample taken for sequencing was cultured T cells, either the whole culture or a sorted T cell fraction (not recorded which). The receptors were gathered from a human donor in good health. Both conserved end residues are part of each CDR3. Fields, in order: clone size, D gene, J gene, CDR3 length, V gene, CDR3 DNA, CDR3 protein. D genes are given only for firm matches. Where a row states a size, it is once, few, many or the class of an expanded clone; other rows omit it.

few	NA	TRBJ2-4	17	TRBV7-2	TGTGCCAGCAGCTTAGTTTCAGGGGGGACCGATCGGGGAGTTCAGTACTTC	CASSLVSGGTDRGVQYF
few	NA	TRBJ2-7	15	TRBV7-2	TGTGCCAGCAGCACACCAGAAAGGGCTGTTCACGAGCAGTACTTC	CASSTPERAVHEQYF
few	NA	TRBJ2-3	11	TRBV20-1	TGCAGTGCTACCTACACAGATACGCAGTATTTT	CSATYTDTQYF
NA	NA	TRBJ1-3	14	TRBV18	TGTGCCAGCTCACTGCTGAACTCTGGAAACACCATATATTTT	CASSLLNSGNTIYF
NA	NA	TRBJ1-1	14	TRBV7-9	TGTGCCAGCAGCTTAACGGGGAGTTACACTGAAGCTTTCTTT	CASSLTGSYTEAFF
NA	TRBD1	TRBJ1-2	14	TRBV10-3	TGTGCCATCAGTGAGGACAGGGCGGGGGATGGCTACACCTTC	CAISEDRAGDGYTF
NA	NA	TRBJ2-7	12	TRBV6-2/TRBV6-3	TGTGCCAGCAGTTCTGACGGACCCGCCCCCCGCTTC	CASSSDGPAPRF
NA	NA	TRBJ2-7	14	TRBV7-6	TGTGCCAGCAGCTTACAACCGGGGAATTACGAGCAGTACTTC	CASSLQPGNYEQYF
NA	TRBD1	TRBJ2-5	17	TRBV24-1	TGTGCCACCAGTGTCCCCCCGGGACAGAAGGGCCAAGAGACCCAGTACTTC	CATSVPPGQKGQETQYF
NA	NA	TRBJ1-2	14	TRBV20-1	TGCAGTGCTAGTGAACCGGGACACCCCTATGGCTACACCTTC	CSASEPGHPYGYTF
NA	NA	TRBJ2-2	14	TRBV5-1	TGCGCCAGCAGCCCCCAGGGGGGCACCGGGGAGCTGTTTTTT	CASSPQGGTGELFF
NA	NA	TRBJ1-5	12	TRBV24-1	TGTGCCACCAGTGACTCAGGGCGACGGCGGCATTTT	CATSDSGRRRHF
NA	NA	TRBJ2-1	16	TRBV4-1	TGCGCCAGCAGCCCGAGGCTACTACGTAGTGGAAATGAGCAGTTCTTC	CASSPRLLRSGNEQFF
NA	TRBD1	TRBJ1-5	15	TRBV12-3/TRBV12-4	TGTGCCAGCAGTCCCAGGGGGGAGGGCAATCAGCCCCAGCATTTT	CASSPRGEGNQPQHF
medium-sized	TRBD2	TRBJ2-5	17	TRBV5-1	TGCGCCAGCAGCTATACCCTAGGCGGGGGGGCCGGAGAGACCCAGTACTTC	CASSYTLGGGAGETQYF
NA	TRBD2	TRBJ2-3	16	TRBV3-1	TGTGCCAGCAGCCCGGGGGGTGTGGGCCGAACAGATACGCAGTATTTT	CASSPGGVGRTDTQYF
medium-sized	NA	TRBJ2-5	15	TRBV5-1	TGCGCCAGCAGCTTGGTAGTCGGGGTCCAAGAGACCCAGTACTTC	CASSLVVGVQETQYF
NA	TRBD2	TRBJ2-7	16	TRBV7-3	TGTGCCAGCAGCTTGAGGACTAGCGGGGGTTTCGACGAGCAGTACTTC	CASSLRTSGGFDEQYF
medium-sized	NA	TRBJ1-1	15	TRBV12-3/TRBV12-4	TGTGCCAGCAGTCCCCTCTCGGCTGCGCGCACTGAAGCTTTCTTT	CASSPLSAARTEAFF
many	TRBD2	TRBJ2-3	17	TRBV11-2	TGTGCCAGCAGCTTAAGGCTAGCGGGAGTTAGCACAGATACGCAGTATTTT	CASSLRLAGVSTDTQYF
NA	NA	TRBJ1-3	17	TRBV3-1	TGTGCCAGCAGCCCATACCTCGACTCCAGCTCTGGAAACACCATATATTTT	CASSPYLDSSSGNTIYF
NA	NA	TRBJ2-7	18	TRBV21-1	TGTGCCAGCAGCAAAGCGGGTATCAATCTACCGGGTACCTACGAGCAGTACTTC	CASSKAGINLPGTYEQYF
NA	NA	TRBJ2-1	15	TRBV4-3	TGCGCCAGCAGCCAAGAAGGAACCTCCTACAATGAGCAGTTCTTC	CASSQEGTSYNEQFF
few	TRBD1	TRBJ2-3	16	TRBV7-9	TGTGCCAGCAGCAACCGGACAGGCGTTAGCACAGATACGCAGTATTTT	CASSNRTGVSTDTQYF